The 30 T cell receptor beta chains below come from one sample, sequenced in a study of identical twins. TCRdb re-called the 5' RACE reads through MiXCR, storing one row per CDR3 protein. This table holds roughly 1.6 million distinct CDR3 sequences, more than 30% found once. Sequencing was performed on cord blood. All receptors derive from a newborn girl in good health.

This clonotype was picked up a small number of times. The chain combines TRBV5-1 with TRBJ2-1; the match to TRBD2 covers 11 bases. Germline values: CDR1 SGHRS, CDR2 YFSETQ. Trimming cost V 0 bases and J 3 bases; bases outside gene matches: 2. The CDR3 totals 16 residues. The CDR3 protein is CASSLVAGGVYNEQFF. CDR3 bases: TGCGCCAGCAGCTTGGTAGCGGGAGGGGTCTACAATGAGCAGTTCTTC.

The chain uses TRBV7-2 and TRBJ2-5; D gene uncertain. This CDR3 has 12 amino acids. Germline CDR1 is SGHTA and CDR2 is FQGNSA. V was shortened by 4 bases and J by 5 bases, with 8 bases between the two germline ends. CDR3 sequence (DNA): TGTGCCAGCAGCTCAAACGTGGAGACCCAGTACTTC. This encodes CASSSNVETQYF.

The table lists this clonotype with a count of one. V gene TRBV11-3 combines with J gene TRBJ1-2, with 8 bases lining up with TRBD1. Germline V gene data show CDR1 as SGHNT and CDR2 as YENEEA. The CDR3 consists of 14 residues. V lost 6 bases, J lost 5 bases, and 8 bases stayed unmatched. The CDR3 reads CASSTTGQDYGYTF. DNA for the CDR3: TGTGCCAGCAGTACAACGGGACAGGATTATGGCTACACCTTC.

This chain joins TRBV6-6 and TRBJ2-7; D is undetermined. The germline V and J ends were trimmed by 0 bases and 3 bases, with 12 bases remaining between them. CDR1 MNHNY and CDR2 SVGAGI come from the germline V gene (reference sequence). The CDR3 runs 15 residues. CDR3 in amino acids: CASSYSVVPFYEQYF. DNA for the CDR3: TGTGCCAGCAGTTACTCTGTGGTTCCCTTCTACGAGCAGTACTTC.

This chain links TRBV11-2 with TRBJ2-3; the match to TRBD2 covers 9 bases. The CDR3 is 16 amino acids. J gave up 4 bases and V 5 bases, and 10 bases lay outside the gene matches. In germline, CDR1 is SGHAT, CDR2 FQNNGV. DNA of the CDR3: TGTGCCAGCAGCCATCATCCGGGACTAGCCGCAGATACGCAGTATTTT. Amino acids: CASSHHPGLAADTQYF.

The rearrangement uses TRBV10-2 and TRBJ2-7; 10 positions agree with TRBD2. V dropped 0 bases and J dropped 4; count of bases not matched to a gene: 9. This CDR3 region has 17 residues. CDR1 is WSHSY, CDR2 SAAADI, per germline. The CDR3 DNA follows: TGCGCCAGCAGTGAGTCGACGGGACTAGCGCCATTGTACGAGCAGTACTTC. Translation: CASSESTGLAPLYEQYF.

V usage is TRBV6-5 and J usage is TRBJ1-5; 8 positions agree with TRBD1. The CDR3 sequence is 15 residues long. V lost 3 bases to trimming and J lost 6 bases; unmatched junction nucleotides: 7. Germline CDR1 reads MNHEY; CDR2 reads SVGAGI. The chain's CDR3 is CASSYDRGNSQPQHF. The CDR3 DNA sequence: TGTGCCAGCAGTTATGACAGGGGAAATAGTCAGCCCCAGCATTTT.

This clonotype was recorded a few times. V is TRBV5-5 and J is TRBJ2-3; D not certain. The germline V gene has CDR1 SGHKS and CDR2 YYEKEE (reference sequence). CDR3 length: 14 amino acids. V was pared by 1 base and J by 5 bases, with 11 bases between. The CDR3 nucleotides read TGTGCCAGCAGCTTGAAAGAAATGGTAGATACGCAGTATTTT. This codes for CASSLKEMVDTQYF.

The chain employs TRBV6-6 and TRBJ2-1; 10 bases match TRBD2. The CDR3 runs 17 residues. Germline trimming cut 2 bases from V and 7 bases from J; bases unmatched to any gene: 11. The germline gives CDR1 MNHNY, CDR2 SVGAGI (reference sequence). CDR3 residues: CASSYLPLAGELNEQFF. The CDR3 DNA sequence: TGTGCCAGCAGTTACCTTCCCCTAGCGGGAGAGTTGAATGAGCAGTTCTTC.

In nucleotides, the CDR3 is TGCAGTGCTAGAGATGTTCAGCGGGGCAACACCGGGGAGCTGTTTTTT. Its protein is CSARDVQRGNTGELFF. The V call is TRBV20-1, the J call TRBJ2-2, with TRBD2 matching 7 bases. CDR1 DFQATT and CDR2 SNEGSKA come from the germline V gene (reference sequence). V lost 0 bases to trimming and J lost 2 bases; unmatched junction nucleotides: 6. The CDR3 is 16 amino acids.

CDR3 amino acids: CASSLNYRGYNEQFF. For the CDR3, the DNA is TGCGCCAGCAGCTTGAATTATCGGGGATACAATGAGCAGTTCTTC. The chain carries TRBV5-1 and TRBJ2-1; tentatively, D is TRBD2 (5 bases). Germline loops: CDR1 SGHRS, CDR2 YFSETQ. The CDR3 loop spans 15 amino acids. V was pared by 1 base and J by 4 bases, with 12 bases between.

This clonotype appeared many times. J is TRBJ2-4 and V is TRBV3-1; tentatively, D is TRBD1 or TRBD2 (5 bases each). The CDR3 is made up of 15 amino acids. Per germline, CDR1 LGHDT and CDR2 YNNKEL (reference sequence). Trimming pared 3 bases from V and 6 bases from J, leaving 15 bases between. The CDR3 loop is CASSHEGYRGNIQYF. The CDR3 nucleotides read TGTGCCAGCAGCCACGAGGGGTACCGCGGAAACATTCAGTACTTC.

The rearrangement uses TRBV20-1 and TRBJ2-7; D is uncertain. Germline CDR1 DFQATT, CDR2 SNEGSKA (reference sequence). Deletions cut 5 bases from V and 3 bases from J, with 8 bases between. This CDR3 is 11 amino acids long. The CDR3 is CSALLRYEQYF. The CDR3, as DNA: TGCAGTGCTCTGTTACGCTACGAGCAGTACTTC.

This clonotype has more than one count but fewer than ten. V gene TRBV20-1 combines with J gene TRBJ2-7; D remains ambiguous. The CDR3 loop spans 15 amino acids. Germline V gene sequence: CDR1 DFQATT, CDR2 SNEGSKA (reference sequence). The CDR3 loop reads CRDNEGLWARPEQYF. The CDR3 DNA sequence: TGCAGAGATAACGAAGGGCTCTGGGCCAGGCCGGAGCAGTACTTC.

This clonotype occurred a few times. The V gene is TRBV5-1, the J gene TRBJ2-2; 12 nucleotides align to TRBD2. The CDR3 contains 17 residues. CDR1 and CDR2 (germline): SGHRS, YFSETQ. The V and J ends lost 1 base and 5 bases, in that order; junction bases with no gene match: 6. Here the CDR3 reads CASSLPSGGAATGELFF. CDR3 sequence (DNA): TGCGCCAGCAGCTTGCCTAGCGGGGGGGCCGCAACCGGGGAGCTGTTTTTT.

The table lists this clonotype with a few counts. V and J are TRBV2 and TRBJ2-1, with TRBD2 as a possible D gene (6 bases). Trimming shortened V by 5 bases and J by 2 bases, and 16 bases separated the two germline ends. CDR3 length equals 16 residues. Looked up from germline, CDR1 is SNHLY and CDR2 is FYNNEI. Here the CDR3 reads CASSPRERVAYNEQFF. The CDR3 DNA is TGTGCCAGCAGTCCTCGCGAGCGGGTTGCCTACAATGAGCAGTTCTTC. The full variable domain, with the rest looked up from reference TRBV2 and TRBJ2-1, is EPEVTQTPSHQVTQMGQEVILRCVPISNHLYFYWYRQILGQKVEFLVSFYNNEISEKSEIFDDQFSVERPDGSNFTLKIRSTKLEDSAMYFCASSPRERVAYNEQFFGPGTRLTVL.

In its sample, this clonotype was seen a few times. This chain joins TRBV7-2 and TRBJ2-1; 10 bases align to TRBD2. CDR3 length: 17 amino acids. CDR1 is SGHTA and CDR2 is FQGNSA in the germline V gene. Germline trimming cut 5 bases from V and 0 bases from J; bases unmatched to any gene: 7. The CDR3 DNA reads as TGTGCCAGCAGCCCAGGACCTAGCGGGAGCTCCTACAATGAGCAGTTCTTC. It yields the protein CASSPGPSGSSYNEQFF.

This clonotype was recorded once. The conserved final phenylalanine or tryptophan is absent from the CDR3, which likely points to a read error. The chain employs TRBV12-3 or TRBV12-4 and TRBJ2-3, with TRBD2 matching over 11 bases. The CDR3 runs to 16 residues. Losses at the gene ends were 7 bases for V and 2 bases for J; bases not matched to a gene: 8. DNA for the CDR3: TGTGCCAGCACCATTCGACTAGCGGGGTACACAGATACGCAGTATTCT. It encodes CASTIRLAGYTDTQYS.

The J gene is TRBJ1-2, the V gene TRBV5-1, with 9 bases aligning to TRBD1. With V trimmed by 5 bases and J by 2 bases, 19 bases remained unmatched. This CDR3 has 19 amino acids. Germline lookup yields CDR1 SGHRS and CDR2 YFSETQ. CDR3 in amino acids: CASSSFWWDREGHNYGYTF. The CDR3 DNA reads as TGCGCCAGCAGTTCCTTTTGGTGGGACAGGGAAGGGCACAACTATGGCTACACCTTC.

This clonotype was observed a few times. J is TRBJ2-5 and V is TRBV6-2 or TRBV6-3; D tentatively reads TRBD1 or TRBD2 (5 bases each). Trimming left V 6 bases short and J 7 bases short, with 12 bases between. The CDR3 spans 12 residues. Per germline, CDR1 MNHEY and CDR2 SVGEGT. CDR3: CASRIPRGTQYF. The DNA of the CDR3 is TGTGCCAGCAGGATCCCGAGGGGGACCCAGTACTTC.

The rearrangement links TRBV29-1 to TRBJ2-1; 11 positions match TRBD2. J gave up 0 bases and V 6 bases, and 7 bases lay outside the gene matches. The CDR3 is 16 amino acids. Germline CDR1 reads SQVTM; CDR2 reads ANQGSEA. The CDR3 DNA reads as TGCAGCGTGAGGCTAGCGGGAGGACTCTCCTACAATGAGCAGTTCTTC. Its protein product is CSVRLAGGLSYNEQFF.

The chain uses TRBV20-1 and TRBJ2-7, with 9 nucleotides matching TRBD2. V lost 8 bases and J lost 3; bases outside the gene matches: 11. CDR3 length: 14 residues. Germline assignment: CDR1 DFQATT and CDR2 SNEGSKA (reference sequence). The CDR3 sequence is CSHTRLAEGYEQYF. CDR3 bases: TGCAGTCACACCAGACTAGCGGAAGGCTACGAGCAGTACTTC.

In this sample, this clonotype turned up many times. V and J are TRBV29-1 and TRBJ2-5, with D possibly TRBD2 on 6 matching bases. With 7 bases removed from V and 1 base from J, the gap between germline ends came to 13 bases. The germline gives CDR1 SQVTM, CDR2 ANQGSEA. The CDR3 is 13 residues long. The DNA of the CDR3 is TGCAGCGCCAAAACCGGGGGCCAAGAGACCCAGTACTTC. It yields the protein CSAKTGGQETQYF.

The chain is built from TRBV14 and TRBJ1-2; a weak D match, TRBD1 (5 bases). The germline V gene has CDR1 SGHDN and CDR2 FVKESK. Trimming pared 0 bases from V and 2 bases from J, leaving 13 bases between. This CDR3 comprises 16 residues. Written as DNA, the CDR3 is TGTGCCAGCAGCCAAGAGGGCCAGGGCTCGAACTATGGCTACACCTTC. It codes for CASSQEGQGSNYGYTF.

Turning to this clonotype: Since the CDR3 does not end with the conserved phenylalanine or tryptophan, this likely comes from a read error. The CDR3, as DNA: TGTGCCAGCTCACCACAGGGACTAGCGGGAGAGAAATATGAGCAGTTCTTA. It codes for CASSPQGLAGEKYEQFL. The chain is built from TRBV18 and TRBJ2-1, with 14 bases fitting TRBD2. Trimming cost V 1 base and J 8 bases; bases outside gene matches: 7. The CDR3 has 17 amino acids. Germline-derived CDR1 and CDR2 are KGHSH and LQKENI.

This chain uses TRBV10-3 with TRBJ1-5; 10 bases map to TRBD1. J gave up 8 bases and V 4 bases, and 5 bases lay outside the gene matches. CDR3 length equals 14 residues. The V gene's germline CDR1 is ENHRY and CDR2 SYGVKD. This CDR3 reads CAISVDRGQEPQHF. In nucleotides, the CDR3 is TGTGCCATCAGTGTTGACAGGGGGCAGGAGCCCCAGCATTTT.

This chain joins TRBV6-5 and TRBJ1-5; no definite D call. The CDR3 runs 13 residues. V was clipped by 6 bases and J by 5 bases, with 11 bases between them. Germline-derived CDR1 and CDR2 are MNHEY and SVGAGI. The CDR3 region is CASRGAQDQPQHF. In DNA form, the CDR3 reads TGTGCCAGCAGGGGAGCCCAGGATCAGCCCCAGCATTTT.

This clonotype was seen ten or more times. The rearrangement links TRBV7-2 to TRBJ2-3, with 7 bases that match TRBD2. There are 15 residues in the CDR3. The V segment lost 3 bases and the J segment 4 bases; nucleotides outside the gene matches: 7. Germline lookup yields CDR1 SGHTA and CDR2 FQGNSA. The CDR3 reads CASSLTSPIPDTQYF. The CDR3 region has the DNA TGTGCCAGCAGCTTGACTAGCCCCATCCCAGATACGCAGTATTTT.

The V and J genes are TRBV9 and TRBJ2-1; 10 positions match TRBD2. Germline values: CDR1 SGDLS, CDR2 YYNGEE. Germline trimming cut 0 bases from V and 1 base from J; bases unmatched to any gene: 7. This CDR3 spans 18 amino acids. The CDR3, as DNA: TGTGCCAGCAGCGTAGCCGTAGCGGGGGGCTTTTCCTACAATGAGCAGTTCTTC. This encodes CASSVAVAGGFSYNEQFF.

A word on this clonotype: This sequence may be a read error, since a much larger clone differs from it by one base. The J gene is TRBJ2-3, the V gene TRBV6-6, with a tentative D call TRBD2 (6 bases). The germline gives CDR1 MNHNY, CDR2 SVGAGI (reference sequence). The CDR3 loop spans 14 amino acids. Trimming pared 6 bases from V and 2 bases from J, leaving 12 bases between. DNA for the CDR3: TGTGCCAGCAGCCCCTGCGGGGACACAGATACGCAGTATTTT. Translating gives CASSPCGDTDTQYF.